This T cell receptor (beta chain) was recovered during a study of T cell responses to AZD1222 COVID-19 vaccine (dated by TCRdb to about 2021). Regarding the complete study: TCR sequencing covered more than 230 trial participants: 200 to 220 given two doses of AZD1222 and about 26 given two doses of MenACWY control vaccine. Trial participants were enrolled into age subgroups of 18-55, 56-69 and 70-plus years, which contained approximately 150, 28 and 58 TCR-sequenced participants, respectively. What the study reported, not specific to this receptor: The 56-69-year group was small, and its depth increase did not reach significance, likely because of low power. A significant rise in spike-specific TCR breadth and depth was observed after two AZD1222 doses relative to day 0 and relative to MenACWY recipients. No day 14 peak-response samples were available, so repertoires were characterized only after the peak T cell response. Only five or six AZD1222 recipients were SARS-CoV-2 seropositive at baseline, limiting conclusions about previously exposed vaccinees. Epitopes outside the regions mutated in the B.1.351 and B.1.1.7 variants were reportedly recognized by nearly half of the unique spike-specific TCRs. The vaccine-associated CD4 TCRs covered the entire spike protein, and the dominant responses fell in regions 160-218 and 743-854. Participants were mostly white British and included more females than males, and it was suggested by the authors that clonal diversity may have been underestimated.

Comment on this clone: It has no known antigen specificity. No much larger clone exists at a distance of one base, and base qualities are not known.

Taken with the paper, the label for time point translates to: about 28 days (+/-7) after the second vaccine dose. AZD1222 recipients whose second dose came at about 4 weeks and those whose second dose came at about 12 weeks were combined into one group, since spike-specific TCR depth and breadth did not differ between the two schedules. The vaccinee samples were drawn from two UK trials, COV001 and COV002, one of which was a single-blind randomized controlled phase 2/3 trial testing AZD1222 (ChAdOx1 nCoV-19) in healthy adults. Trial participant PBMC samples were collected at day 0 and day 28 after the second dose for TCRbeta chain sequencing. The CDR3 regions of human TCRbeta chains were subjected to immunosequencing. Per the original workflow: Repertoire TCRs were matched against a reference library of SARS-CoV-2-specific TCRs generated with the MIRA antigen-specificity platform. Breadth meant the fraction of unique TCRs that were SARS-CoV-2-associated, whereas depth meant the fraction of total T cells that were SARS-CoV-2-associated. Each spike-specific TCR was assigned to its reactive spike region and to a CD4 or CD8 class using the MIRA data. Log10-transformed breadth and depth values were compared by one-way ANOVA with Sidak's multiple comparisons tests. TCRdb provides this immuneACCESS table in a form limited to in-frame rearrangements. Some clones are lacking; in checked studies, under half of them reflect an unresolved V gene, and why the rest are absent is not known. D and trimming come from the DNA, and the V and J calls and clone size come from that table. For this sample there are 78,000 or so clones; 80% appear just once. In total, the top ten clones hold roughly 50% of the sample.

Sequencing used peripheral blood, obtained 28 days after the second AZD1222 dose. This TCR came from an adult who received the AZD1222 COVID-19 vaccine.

CDR3 protein: CATSRVVSGETYNEQFF. DNA sequence: TGTGCCACCAGCAGAGTCGTCAGCGGTGAAACCTACAATGAGCAGTTCTTC. The chain employs TRBV15 and TRBJ2-1, and perhaps TRBD2 as D gene, on 5 matching bases. CDR1 and CDR2 (LNHNV, YYDKDF) derive from the germline V gene (reference sequence). CDR3 length: 17 amino acids, cysteine to phenylalanine. Solely the CDR3 DNA is kept, with 51 bases framed from the first base. The V end loses 1 base and the J end loses 2 bases, and a stretch of 15 bases separates them.